This T cell receptor beta chain was profiled in a study of blood T cell repertoires in COVID-19. Study overall: Acute-phase and convalescent COVID-19 samples originated in the United States, Italy and Spain.

Original handling: Amplification from reference gene primers served as the basis for estimated nucleated cell counts. The protocol was immunoSEQ multiplex PCR, while the TCRdb copy is restricted to in-frame clones and leaves out a portion. That table is the source of V, J and clone size, and D and trimming were worked out from the DNA. This table holds around 120,000 clones, just over 70% found once. The CDR3 runs to 17 residues. Germline values: CDR1 SGHTA, CDR2 FQGNSA. The V gene lost 1 base and the J gene lost 2 bases, with 18 bases spanning the gap. The sample taken for sequencing was peripheral blood. The genes are TRBV7-2 and TRBJ2-7; D is unresolved. The sequence derives from a human donor with acute or convalescent COVID-19. The donor label of this sample is uncertain. In nucleotides, the CDR3 is TGTGCCAGCAGCTTAGACCCCCGCTCCACAGCACCCTACGAGCAGTACTTC. As protein: CASSLDPRSTAPYEQYF.